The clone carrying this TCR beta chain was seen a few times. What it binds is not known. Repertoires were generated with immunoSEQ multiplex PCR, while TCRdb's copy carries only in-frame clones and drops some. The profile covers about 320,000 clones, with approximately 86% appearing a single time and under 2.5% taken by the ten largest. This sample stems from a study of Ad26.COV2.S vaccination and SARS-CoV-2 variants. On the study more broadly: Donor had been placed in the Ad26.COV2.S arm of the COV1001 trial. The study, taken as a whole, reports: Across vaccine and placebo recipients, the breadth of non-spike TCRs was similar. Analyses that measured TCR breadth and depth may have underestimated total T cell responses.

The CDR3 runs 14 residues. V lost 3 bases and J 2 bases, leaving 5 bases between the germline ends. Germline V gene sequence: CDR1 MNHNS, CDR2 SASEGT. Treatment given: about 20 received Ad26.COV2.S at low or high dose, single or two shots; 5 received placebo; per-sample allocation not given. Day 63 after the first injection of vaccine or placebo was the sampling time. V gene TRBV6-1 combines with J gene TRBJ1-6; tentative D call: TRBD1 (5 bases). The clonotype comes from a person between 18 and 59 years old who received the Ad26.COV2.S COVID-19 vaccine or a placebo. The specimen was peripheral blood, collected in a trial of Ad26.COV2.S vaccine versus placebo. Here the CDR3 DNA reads TGTGCCAGCAGTGAGGGACCCTATAATTCACCCCTCCACTTT. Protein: CASSEGPYNSPLHF.